This TCR beta chain is from a study of cytomegalovirus exposure and HLA in healthy donors. As regards this clone: The junction departs from the called germline gene at one end, perhaps through a read error.

This CDR3 region has 13 residues. CDR1 is MNHEY, CDR2 SVGAGI, per germline. PCR was performed using 60 Vbeta and 13 Jbeta primers. TCRdb keeps only in-frame clones here, not all; method: immunoSEQ multiplex PCR. This sample carries some 120,000 clones, 81% of them seen once, and the ten largest clones take approximately 4%. The sample comprised PBMCs. This TCR was recovered from a man aged 18 to 30 in good health and CMV-seropositive. The chain has TRBV6-5 and TRBJ1-1; 8 nucleotides align to TRBD1. CDR3: CTSSGQGYAEAFF. In nucleotides, the CDR3 is TGTACCAGCAGCGGACAGGGATACGCTGAAGCTTTCTTT.